These T cell receptor beta chains were read from a single sample in a study of cytomegalovirus exposure and HLA in healthy donors. Data came from immunoSEQ multiplex PCR; TCRdb stores just in-frame clones and leaves some out. Of 60,000 or so clones listed, about 92% were seen once; the top ten hold over 1%. The material sequenced was PBMCs. These receptors were collected from a woman between 18 and 29 years old in good health and CMV-seronegative. CDR3s include the opening cysteine and the closing phenylalanine or tryptophan. A D gene is named only where the DNA matches it firmly. Not every row has a clone size; where given, it reads once, few, many or a size class.

d_gene,v_gene,abundance,j_gene,CDR3aa,CDR3nt
TRBD1,TRBV18,-,TRBJ1-6,CASSPGQAYNSPLHF,TGTGCCAGCTCACCAGGACAGGCTTATAATTCACCCCTCCACTTT
TRBD2,TRBV4-2,-,TRBJ2-3,CASSLGEREAFTDTQYF,TGTGCCAGCAGCCTAGGGGAGCGGGAAGCCTTCACAGATACGCAGTATTTT
TRBD1,TRBV6-5,once,TRBJ1-1,CASSANRGGNTEAFF,TGTGCCAGCAGTGCGAACAGGGGGGGCAACACTGAAGCTTTCTTT
TRBD1,TRBV28,-,TRBJ2-7,CASRSPGQGSYEQYF,TGTGCCAGCAGGTCCCCTGGACAGGGCTCCTACGAGCAGTACTTC
-,TRBV27,-,TRBJ1-2,CASSPTQVLNYGYTF,TGTGCCAGCAGTCCAACCCAGGTCCTTAACTATGGCTACACCTTC
-,TRBV27,-,TRBJ1-5,CASSLSASGNQPQHF,TGTGCCAGCAGTTTATCAGCATCGGGCAATCAGCCCCAGCATTTT
TRBD2,TRBV6-1,few,TRBJ2-1,CASSASGGVEQFF,TGTGCCAGCTCGGCTAGCGGGGGGGTTGAGCAGTTCTTC
TRBD2,TRBV6-4,medium-sized,TRBJ2-2,CASSPLAGRTGELFF,TGTGCCAGCAGCCCCCTAGCGGGTAGGACCGGGGAGCTGTTTTTT
-,TRBV5-4,-,TRBJ2-5,CASSSPGETQYF,TGTGCCAGCAGCTCACCGGGAGAGACCCAGTACTTC
TRBD2,TRBV29-1,few,TRBJ2-3,CSVDGLAGGTDTQYF,TGCAGCGTTGATGGACTAGCGGGGGGCACAGATACGCAGTATTTT
-,TRBV28,-,TRBJ2-3,CASSLIQGGLSTDTQYF,TGTGCCAGCAGTTTGATACAGGGGGGGCTTAGCACAGATACGCAGTATTTT
-,TRBV28,-,TRBJ2-1,CASMGGTSKGNEQFF,TGTGCCAGCATGGGGGGGACATCTAAGGGCAATGAGCAGTTCTTC
TRBD2,TRBV10-2,-,TRBJ2-4,CASSGTSGKNIQYF,TGCGCCAGCAGTGGGACTAGCGGAAAAAACATTCAGTACTTC
TRBD1,TRBV10-3,-,TRBJ1-6,CAISESGTGSAPLHF,TGTGCCATCAGTGAGTCCGGGACAGGGAGCGCACCCCTCCACTTT
TRBD2,TRBV14,-,TRBJ2-5,CASSQGLAGVETQYF,TGTGCCAGCAGCCAAGGGCTAGCGGGGGTGGAGACCCAGTACTTC
-,TRBV29-1,-,TRBJ2-7,CSVTGSSYEQYF,TGCAGCGTAACAGGGAGCTCCTACGAGCAGTACTTC
-,TRBV30,-,TRBJ2-7,CAWSLSDSPDEQYF,TGTGCCTGGAGCCTCTCCGATTCACCGGACGAGCAGTACTTC
TRBD2,TRBV5-6,-,TRBJ2-5,CASSLRRGGPETQYF,TGTGCCAGCAGCTTGAGGCGGGGGGGTCCCGAGACCCAGTACTTC
TRBD1,TRBV2,-,TRBJ2-1,CASGRTGVVNEQFF,TGTGCCAGCGGAAGGACAGGGGTCGTCAATGAGCAGTTCTTC
TRBD1,TRBV29-1,-,TRBJ1-2,CSVDPRDRANYGYTF,TGCAGCGTTGACCCCCGGGACAGGGCTAACTATGGCTACACCTTC
-,TRBV7-9,-,TRBJ2-7,CASSSILELRQYF,TGTGCCAGCAGCTCCATACTAGAGTTGAGGCAGTACTTC
-,TRBV5-1,-,TRBJ2-5,CASGLETQYF,TGCGCCAGCGGACTAGAGACCCAGTACTTC
-,TRBV28,-,TRBJ1-2,CASSWGGANYGYTF,TGTGCCAGCAGTTGGGGGGGCGCTAACTATGGCTACACCTTC
TRBD1,TRBV29-1,-,TRBJ2-5,CSARDRGMVETQYF,TGCAGCGCCAGGGACAGGGGGATGGTGGAGACCCAGTACTTC
-,TRBV28,-,TRBJ1-1,CASKSGGMNTEAFF,TGTGCCAGCAAATCCGGGGGGATGAACACTGAAGCTTTCTTT
TRBD1,TRBV29-1,few,TRBJ1-3,CSVSTGGVRGNTIYF,TGCAGCGTTTCGACAGGGGGCGTAAGGGGAAACACCATATATTTT
-,TRBV2,-,TRBJ1-2,CASSLGGEKAYGYTF,TGTGCCAGCAGCTTGGGGGGGGAGAAGGCCTATGGCTACACCTTC
-,TRBV10-3,-,TRBJ1-5,CAISVYFQPQHF,TGTGCCATCAGTGTGTATTTTCAGCCCCAGCATTTT
-,TRBV9,-,TRBJ1-6,CASSSGGITYNSPLHF,TGTGCCAGCAGTTCGGGGGGGATCACCTATAATTCACCCCTCCACTTT
TRBD2,TRBV4-1,-,TRBJ2-2,CASSRTPTSGGATGELFF,TGCGCCAGCAGCCGAACACCGACTAGCGGGGGGGCCACCGGGGAGCTGTTTTTT
TRBD2,TRBV6-4,-,TRBJ2-1,CASSDTRTSLVSEQFF,TGTGCCAGCAGTGACACTAGGACTAGCTTGGTGTCTGAGCAGTTCTTC
-,TRBV6-6,once,TRBJ1-3,CASTPPGGLGNTIYF,TGTGCCAGCACTCCCCCCGGGGGGCTCGGAAACACCATATATTTT
TRBD1,TRBV27,-,TRBJ2-7,CASRTTGTIYEQYF,TGTGCCAGCAGGACGACAGGGACCATCTACGAGCAGTACTTC
-,TRBV5-4,-,TRBJ2-7,CASSQGPGDLYEQYF,TGTGCCAGCAGCCAAGGTCCAGGGGACCTCTACGAGCAGTACTTC
-,TRBV5-1,-,TRBJ1-2,CASSLLVREDGYTF,TGCGCCAGCAGCTTGCTGGTCAGGGAGGATGGCTACACCTTC
-,TRBV4-2,few,TRBJ2-1,CASSQGGSGTPSHEQFF,TGTGCCAGCAGCCAAGGAGGATCCGGGACACCTTCTCATGAGCAGTTCTTC
TRBD1,TRBV11-3,-,TRBJ2-4,CASSLQGARNIQYF,TGTGCCAGCAGCTTACAGGGGGCGAGGAACATTCAGTACTTC
TRBD1,TRBV5-6,-,TRBJ2-5,CASSLVRGQTQYF,TGTGCCAGCAGCTTGGTTAGGGGGCAGACCCAGTACTTC
-,TRBV7-3,-,TRBJ1-5,CASSQTGNQPQHF,TGTGCCAGCAGTCAGACAGGAAATCAGCCCCAGCATTTT
-,TRBV28,-,TRBJ1-1,CASSLHGHLMNTEAFF,TGTGCCAGCAGTTTACACGGACATCTCATGAACACTGAAGCTTTCTTT
-,TRBV7-6,-,TRBJ1-2,CASSLTGSQFYGYTF,TGTGCCAGCAGCTTAACGGGATCCCAATTCTATGGCTACACCTTC
TRBD1,TRBV28,-,TRBJ1-6,CASSLSNRGFSYNSPLHF,TGTGCCAGCAGTTTATCGAACAGGGGATTCTCCTATAATTCACCCCTCCACTTT
-,TRBV5-1,-,TRBJ2-7,CASSFDRQSYEQYF,TGCGCCAGCAGCTTCGACAGGCAATCCTACGAGCAGTACTTC
TRBD2,TRBV19,-,TRBJ2-7,CASSTPPLAGVYEQYF,TGTGCCAGTAGTACCCCCCCACTAGCGGGTGTCTACGAGCAGTACTTC
-,TRBV4-2,once,TRBJ1-4,CASSQDNGSNEKLFF,TGTGCCAGCAGCCAAGATAACGGGAGTAATGAAAAACTGTTTTTT
-,TRBV10-3,-,TRBJ1-4,CAISESTGGLGTGATNEKLFF,TGTGCCATCAGTGAGTCAACGGGAGGTCTCGGGACGGGGGCAACTAATGAAAAACTGTTTTTT